This entry lists 22 T cell receptor beta chains sequenced from one sample in a study of blood T cell repertoires in COVID-19. Only in-frame clones appear in the TCRdb table, and some are missing; sequencing was by immunoSEQ multiplex PCR. This sample has over 80,000 clones, with 70% to 90% found just once. The specimen sequenced was peripheral blood. Receptors were obtained from a human donor in a cohort sampled during active COVID-19.

The chain recombines TRBV11-2 with TRBJ2-1, with 10 bases aligning to TRBD2. The CDR3 is 14 amino acids. In germline, CDR1 is SGHAT, CDR2 FQNNGV. V was clipped by 4 bases and J by 7 bases; unmatched bases: 4. Here the CDR3 reads CASSSSGSLNEQFF. The CDR3 DNA is TGTGCCAGCAGCTCTAGCGGGAGTTTGAATGAGCAGTTCTTC.

The chain uses TRBV5-1 and TRBJ2-7; 11 positions match TRBD2. In germline, CDR1 is SGHRS, CDR2 YFSETQ. V gave up 0 bases and J gave up 6 bases; unmatched junction bases: 14. This CDR3 region has 18 residues. The CDR3 nucleotides read TGCGCCAGCAGCTTGGAGAGTGGTATCGGGACTAGCGGTCGCGAGCAGTACTTC. Residues: CASSLESGIGTSGREQYF.

J is TRBJ1-3 and V is TRBV5-1, with D tentatively TRBD1 (5 bases). The CDR3 loop spans 15 amino acids. The germline V and J ends were trimmed by 6 bases and 7 bases, with 20 bases remaining between them. CDR1 and CDR2 (germline): SGHRS, YFSETQ. The CDR3 protein is CASTEPGGKGNTIYF. The CDR3 coding sequence is TGCGCCAGCACCGAACCCGGGGGAAAGGGGAACACCATATATTTT.

The chain carries TRBV6-4 and TRBJ2-1, with a possible D match to TRBD2 (5 bases). Germline CDR1 reads MRHNA; CDR2 reads SNTAGT. The V end lost 6 bases, the J end lost 3 bases, and 12 bases lay between the germline ends. The CDR3 covers 14 residues. CDR3 sequence reads: CASSLREGYNEQFF. Here the CDR3 DNA reads TGTGCCAGCAGCCTCCGGGAAGGCTACAATGAGCAGTTCTTC.

This rearrangement joins TRBV7-8 to TRBJ1-1; D call uncertain. The germline gives CDR1 SGHVS, CDR2 FQNEAQ. Trimming removed 3 bases at V and 4 bases at J, with 9 bases between. This CDR3 is 13 amino acids long. The CDR3 reads CASSLSRGTEAFF. The CDR3 DNA reads TGTGCCAGCAGCTTGTCCCGAGGCACTGAAGCTTTCTTT.

The chain uses TRBV19 and TRBJ1-4; no clear D. Germline CDR1 is LNHDA and CDR2 is SQIVND (reference sequence). CDR3 length: 15 residues. The V end was cut by 4 bases, the J end by 0 bases, with 9 bases between. The DNA of the CDR3 is TGTGCCAGTAGTACCCCAGGTGCAACTAATGAAAAACTGTTTTTT. Its protein product is CASSTPGATNEKLFF.

The CDR3 sequence: CASSLLSSGSDEQFF. For the CDR3, the DNA is TGTGCCAGCAGTTTACTGTCTAGCGGGAGCGATGAGCAGTTCTTC. The rearrangement uses TRBV27 and TRBJ2-1; 10 bases map to TRBD2. V was clipped by 2 bases and J by 8 bases; unmatched bases: 6. This CDR3 comprises 15 residues. The germline CDR1 and CDR2 sequences are MNHEY and SMNVEV (reference sequence).

This clone was observed once. The chain recombines TRBV28 with TRBJ1-1; D is possibly TRBD1 (5 bases). The CDR3 spans 14 residues. V lost 5 bases, J lost 4 bases, and 14 bases lay in between. Germline CDR1 reads MDHEN; CDR2 reads SYDVKM. The CDR3 DNA sequence: TGTGCCAGCAGTCTAGACCCTACAGGCACTGAAGCTTTCTTT. Translation gives CASSLDPTGTEAFF.

The chain has TRBV4-1 and TRBJ2-2, with D uncertain. Deletions cut 7 bases from V and 0 bases from J, with 12 bases between. CDR3 length equals 15 residues. Germline V gene sequence: CDR1 MGHRA, CDR2 YSYEKL. The CDR3 sequence: CASKNRGANTGELFF. In nucleotides, the CDR3 is TGCGCCAGCAAGAACCGAGGCGCGAACACCGGGGAGCTGTTTTTT.

This clone was seen only a few times. The DNA for the CDR3 is TGTGCCAGCAGCAAGACTAGCGGGAGTCTCGACGAGCAGTACTTC. Translated: CASSKTSGSLDEQYF. The chain combines TRBV6-2 or TRBV6-3 with TRBJ2-7; TRBD2 aligns across 12 bases. This CDR3 has 15 amino acids. After removal of 6 bases from V and 5 bases from J, the junction contained 8 bases not matched to a gene. The V gene's germline CDR1 is MNHEY and CDR2 SVGEGT.

The chain recombines TRBV5-1 with TRBJ2-5, with TRBD2 matching over 9 bases. The germline gives CDR1 SGHRS, CDR2 YFSETQ. The CDR3 is 16 residues long. After removal of 1 base from V and 1 base from J, the junction contained 5 bases not matched to a gene. This chain's CDR3 is CASSLRLAGAQETQYF. CDR3 sequence (DNA): TGCGCCAGCAGCTTGAGGTTAGCGGGAGCCCAAGAGACCCAGTACTTC.

This chain links TRBV9 with TRBJ2-7; D might be TRBD1 (7 bases). V shed 0 bases and J shed 8 bases, with 18 bases lying between them. The CDR3 has 15 amino acids. Per germline, CDR1 SGDLS and CDR2 YYNGEE. CDR3 sequence reads: CASSVGTGEGRQQYF. The CDR3 DNA is TGTGCCAGCAGCGTAGGGACAGGCGAGGGGAGGCAGCAGTACTTC.

The J gene is TRBJ2-3, the V gene TRBV9; 8 bases are shared with TRBD1. The CDR3 covers 15 residues. With 4 bases clipped from V and 3 bases from J, the junction kept 7 bases outside the gene matches. Germline CDR1 is SGDLS and CDR2 is YYNGEE. DNA for the CDR3: TGTGCCAGCAGCCTCCAGGGGGCGGGTACAGATACGCAGTATTTT. It yields the protein CASSLQGAGTDTQYF.

The V call is TRBV18, the J call TRBJ2-1; 8 nucleotides match TRBD2. This CDR3 region has 17 residues. V was pared by 3 bases and J by 4 bases, with 11 bases of the junction left unmatched. CDR1 is KGHSH and CDR2 is LQKENI in the germline V gene. The CDR3 spells CASSPPAGGSTYNEQFF. CDR3 bases: TGTGCCAGCTCACCTCCGGCGGGGGGTTCAACGTACAATGAGCAGTTCTTC.

The chain uses TRBV7-2 and TRBJ1-1; perhaps TRBD1 as D (5 bases). Trimming removed 2 bases at V and 5 bases at J, with 15 bases between. This CDR3 has 15 amino acids. CDR1 is SGHTA, CDR2 FQGNSA, per germline. CDR3 region: CASSLFLGRVTEAFF. CDR3 in DNA: TGTGCCAGCAGCTTATTTTTGGGGCGTGTTACTGAAGCTTTCTTT.

This rearrangement joins TRBV4-1 to TRBJ2-7; TRBD1 agrees at 7 bases. The CDR3 sequence is 14 residues long. Germline CDR1 and CDR2: MGHRA and YSYEKL. V was pared by 4 bases and J by 5 bases, with 8 bases of the junction left unmatched. DNA of the CDR3: TGCGCCAGCAGCCCAGTGGGACAGTTTAACGAGCAGTACTTC. As protein: CASSPVGQFNEQYF.

This chain links TRBV27 with TRBJ2-1; 12 bases line up with TRBD2. The CDR3 totals 16 residues. Germline CDR1 MNHEY, CDR2 SMNVEV (reference sequence). V was pared by 2 bases and J by 4 bases, with 3 bases of the junction left unmatched. CDR3 loop: CASSLRLAGGYNEQFF. CDR3 coding DNA: TGTGCCAGCAGTTTAAGGCTAGCGGGAGGGTACAATGAGCAGTTCTTC.

This chain connects TRBV11-2 to TRBJ2-7, with D maybe TRBD1 (6 bases). V lost 5 bases to trimming and J lost 6 bases, with 26 bases between them. The germline CDR1 and CDR2 sequences are SGHAT and FQNNGV. The CDR3 contains 17 residues. The chain's CDR3 is CASSPYPRGKAFSEQYF. The CDR3 nucleotides are TGTGCCAGCAGCCCTTACCCCAGGGGAAAGGCCTTCTCCGAGCAGTACTTC. The entire variable domain, with the rest obtained from reference TRBV11-2 and TRBJ2-7, is as follows: EAGVAQSPRYKIIEKRQSVAFWCNPISGHATLYWYQQILGQGPKLLIQFQNNGVVDDSQLPKDRFSAERLKGVDSTLKIQPAKLEDSAVYLCASSPYPRGKAFSEQYFGPGTRLTVT.

This rearrangement joins TRBV5-6 to TRBJ1-6, with TRBD1 as a possible D gene (5 bases). Per the germline V gene, CDR1 is SGHDT and CDR2 is YYEEEE. The CDR3 extends over 16 amino acids. Trimming removed 3 bases at V and 9 bases at J, with 19 bases between. CDR3 nucleotide sequence: TGTGCCAGCAGCTCCCCTGGCAGGGTTGAGAGTTCACCCCTCCACTTT. It is translated as CASSSPGRVESSPLHF.

This chain uses TRBV28 with TRBJ1-6, with 8 bases fitting TRBD1. Trimming removed 2 bases from V and 10 bases from J; junction bases left unmatched: 4. The V gene's germline CDR1 is MDHEN and CDR2 SYDVKM. CDR3 length equals 14 residues. The CDR3 DNA is TGTGCCAGCAGTTTAACTGGGACAGGATCACCCCTCCACTTT. Amino acid sequence: CASSLTGTGSPLHF.

The V gene is TRBV3-1 (or the pseudogene TRBV3-2), the J gene TRBJ1-4; D call uncertain. The CDR3 spans 14 residues. V lost 7 bases and J 2 bases, leaving 11 bases between the germline ends. CDR1 and CDR2 (germline): LGHDT, YNNKEL (reference sequence). The CDR3 nucleotides are TGTGCCAGCACCAGCGCAACTACTAATGAAAAACTGTTTTTT. This codes for CASTSATTNEKLFF.

The V call is TRBV28, the J call TRBJ2-7, with 9 nucleotides matching TRBD2. Germline lookup yields CDR1 MDHEN and CDR2 SYDVKM. V dropped 7 bases and J dropped 6; count of bases not matched to a gene: 13. This CDR3 comprises 15 residues. The CDR3 nucleotides read TGTGCCAGCAAAAACACGGGACTAGCTTTTCGCGAGCAGTACTTC. Protein: CASKNTGLAFREQYF.